This passage covers 27 T cell receptor beta chains from one sample sequenced in a study of blood T cell repertoires in COVID-19. Produced via immunoSEQ multiplex PCR; TCRdb's table is partial and in-frame only. The sample has tens of thousands of clones, roughly 86% seen once. Sequencing used peripheral blood. These receptors were collected from a man in his fifties or sixties with active or convalescent COVID-19.

The rearrangement joins TRBV2 to TRBJ1-6; 10 bases agree with TRBD1. The CDR3 runs 14 residues. The germline gives CDR1 SNHLY, CDR2 FYNNEI. V was clipped by 4 bases and J by 10 bases; unmatched bases: 4. CDR3 sequence: CASSAGQGMSPLHF. The CDR3 coding sequence is TGTGCCAGCAGTGCGGGACAGGGGATGTCACCCCTCCACTTT.

The gene calls are TRBV27 and TRBJ2-3; D is unclear. V was pared by 6 bases and J by 0 bases, with 16 bases between. Germline values: CDR1 MNHEY, CDR2 SMNVEV (reference sequence). The CDR3 has 16 residues. The DNA of the CDR3 is TGTGCCAGCAGCCCCACGTGGGCAACTAGCACAGATACGCAGTATTTT. Protein: CASSPTWATSTDTQYF.

The rearrangement joins TRBV19 to TRBJ1-1, with D hard to call. V was trimmed by 3 bases and J by 5 bases, leaving 10 bases between them. The CDR3 runs to 13 residues. Germline loops: CDR1 LNHDA, CDR2 SQIVND (reference sequence). The CDR3 is CASSIRTVTEAFF. CDR3 DNA: TGTGCCAGTAGTATTCGCACAGTGACTGAAGCTTTCTTT.

V usage is TRBV6-5 and J usage is TRBJ1-6; D is unresolved. Trimming shortened V by 4 bases and J by 0 bases, and 10 bases separated the two germline ends. Germline loops: CDR1 MNHEY, CDR2 SVGAGI. CDR3 length: 16 amino acids. Written as DNA, the CDR3 is TGTGCCAGCAGTTCCTCCACGGGCTCCTATAATTCACCCCTCCACTTT. Amino acids: CASSSSTGSYNSPLHF.

There are a few counts of this clone. The chain has TRBV30 and TRBJ2-2, with TRBD2 matching 10 bases. The ends lost 7 bases at V and 6 bases at J; junction bases unmatched: 11. Germline V gene data show CDR1 as GTSNPN and CDR2 as SVGIG (reference sequence). The CDR3 loop spans 15 amino acids. CDR3 in DNA: TGTGCCTTAACCCCGGGACTAGCGAGATCCGGGGAGCTGTTTTTT. Translated: CALTPGLARSGELFF.

This clone was picked up one time. V is TRBV19 and J is TRBJ2-1, with 9 nucleotides matching TRBD2. V shed 3 bases, J shed 5 bases, and the junction held 5 bases outside the gene matches. The CDR3 is 15 residues long. Germline CDR1 and CDR2: LNHDA and SQIVND (reference sequence). In nucleotides, the CDR3 is TGTGCCAGTAGTATTTCTAGCGGGGATCACAATGAGCAGTTCTTC. This codes for CASSISSGDHNEQFF.

This sequence joins TRBV5-4 and TRBJ2-7; TRBD2 matches 8 bases. The CDR3 consists of 13 residues. Germline assignment: CDR1 SGHNT and CDR2 YYREEE (reference sequence). DNA for the CDR3: TGTGGTTGGGGACTAGGAATGATCTACGAGCAGTACTTC. This codes for CGWGLGMIYEQYF.

The count of this clone is one. The rearrangement uses TRBV9 and TRBJ2-1, with 11 bases that match TRBD2. CDR1 SGDLS and CDR2 YYNGEE come from the germline V gene. V lost 0 bases to trimming and J lost 7 bases; unmatched junction nucleotides: 12. The CDR3 loop spans 18 amino acids. CDR3 sequence reads: CASSVGLLAGGAGNEQFF. The DNA for the CDR3 is TGTGCCAGCAGCGTAGGCCTCCTAGCGGGGGGCGCGGGGAATGAGCAGTTCTTC.

The gene calls are TRBV28 and TRBJ1-5; D is ambiguous. The CDR3 spans 15 residues. Germline loops: CDR1 MDHEN, CDR2 SYDVKM. The V end was cut by 0 bases, the J end by 5 bases, with 11 bases between. CDR3 residues: CASSLWVVGDQPQHF. CDR3 DNA: TGTGCCAGCAGTTTATGGGTTGTAGGAGATCAGCCCCAGCATTTT.

CDR3 coding DNA: TGTGCCAGCAGTTTCGACAGGGGGGGTGGCTACACCTTC. Its protein is CASSFDRGGGYTF. The rearrangement joins TRBV5-4 to TRBJ1-2; TRBD1 matches 9 bases. The J segment lost 7 bases and the V segment lost 5 bases, leaving 6 bases of the junction unmatched. CDR1 SGHNT and CDR2 YYREEE come from the germline V gene (reference sequence). The CDR3 loop spans 13 amino acids. The full variable domain, its missing parts supplied by reference TRBV5-4 and TRBJ1-2, is ETGVTQSPTHLIKTRGQQVTLRCSSQSGHNTVSWYQQALGQGPQFIFQYYREEENGRGNFPPRFSGLQFPNYSSELNVNALELDDSALYLCASSFDRGGGYTFGSGTRLTVV.

The gene calls are TRBV27 and TRBJ2-3; no definite D call. The V gene lost 6 bases and the J gene lost 5 bases, with 6 bases spanning the gap. The germline gives CDR1 MNHEY, CDR2 SMNVEV (reference sequence). The CDR3 sequence is 11 residues long. This CDR3 reads CASRRVDTQYF. In DNA, the CDR3 is TGTGCCAGCAGACGGGTAGATACGCAGTATTTT.

This rearrangement joins TRBV5-4 to TRBJ1-2; no reliable D call. The CDR3 spans 13 residues. Trimming removed 3 bases at V and 7 bases at J, with 13 bases between. CDR1 SGHNT and CDR2 YYREEE come from the germline V gene (reference sequence). In DNA, the CDR3 is TGTGCCAGCAGCTCCCCTCGGGTTAGTGGCTACACCTTC. It encodes CASSSPRVSGYTF.

In this sample, this clone turned up once. The chain carries TRBV29-1 and TRBJ1-2; possible D gene TRBD1, 6 bases. CDR1 is SQVTM and CDR2 is ANQGSEA in the germline V gene. V lost 6 bases to trimming and J lost 4 bases, with 18 bases between them. The CDR3 is made up of 14 amino acids. The CDR3 loop is CSVQGSDSGYGYTF. DNA for the CDR3: TGCAGCGTCCAGGGGTCGGATTCTGGCTATGGCTACACCTTC.

V is TRBV7-8 and J is TRBJ2-5; 10 bases map to TRBD2. V was pared by 4 bases and J by 1 base, with 6 bases of the junction left unmatched. Germline CDR1 is SGHVS and CDR2 is FQNEAQ. The CDR3 is 16 residues long. CDR3 sequence reads: CASSSPPSGGQETQYF. As DNA, the CDR3 is TGTGCCAGCAGCTCGCCCCCTAGCGGGGGCCAAGAGACCCAGTACTTC.

The chain joins TRBV5-6 to TRBJ1-3, with 10 bases aligning to TRBD1. With V trimmed by 4 bases and J by 3 bases, 10 bases remained unmatched. Germline lookup yields CDR1 SGHDT and CDR2 YYEEEE. This CDR3 region has 17 residues. The CDR3 bases are TGTGCCAGCAGCCCAACCCCCGGGACAGGGGATGGAAACACCATATATTTT. This sequence encodes CASSPTPGTGDGNTIYF.

The chain employs TRBV27 and TRBJ2-1; TRBD2 agrees at 13 bases. The CDR3 consists of 16 residues. Germline CDR1 MNHEY, CDR2 SMNVEV (reference sequence). Losses at the gene ends were 4 bases for V and 10 bases for J; bases not matched to a gene: 10. The CDR3 here is CASSSRTSGGWGEQFF. The CDR3 DNA follows: TGTGCCAGCAGTTCCCGGACTAGCGGGGGTTGGGGAGAGCAGTTCTTC.

The chain is built from TRBV9 and TRBJ2-3; TRBD1 might be the D (5 bases). V lost 4 bases to trimming and J lost 2 bases, with 14 bases between them. Germline CDR1 is SGDLS and CDR2 is YYNGEE. The CDR3 spans 15 residues. The CDR3 nucleotides are TGTGCCAGCAGCCCATCCATGGGGCCCACAGATACGCAGTATTTT. Its protein product is CASSPSMGPTDTQYF. The full variable domain, completed using reference TRBV9 and TRBJ2-3, is DSGVTQTPKHLITATGQRVTLRCSPRSGDLSVYWYQQSLDQGLQFLIQYYNGEERAKGNILERFSAQQFPDLHSELNLSSLELGDSALYFCASSPSMGPTDTQYFGPGTRLTVL.

The chain uses TRBV6-4 and TRBJ1-1, with D possibly being TRBD1 (6 bases). The V end was cut by 3 bases, the J end by 4 bases, with 9 bases between. The CDR3 totals 13 residues. Germline V CDR1 and CDR2: MRHNA, SNTAGT. The CDR3 is CASSDEGGTEAFF. The CDR3 DNA sequence: TGTGCCAGCAGTGATGAAGGGGGCACTGAAGCTTTCTTT.

The V and J genes are TRBV7-2 and TRBJ2-3; D is unresolved. Germline values: CDR1 SGHTA, CDR2 FQGNSA. This CDR3 is built from 14 residues. V was clipped by 5 bases and J by 4 bases, with 13 bases between them. The CDR3 bases are TGTGCCAGCAGCACTGTGGGCCTCGCAGATACGCAGTATTTT. It encodes CASSTVGLADTQYF.

The CDR3 protein is CASSLVLAGGRGETQYF. The DNA of the CDR3 is TGCGCCAGCAGCTTGGTTCTAGCGGGGGGGAGAGGAGAGACCCAGTACTTC. The chain carries TRBV5-1 and TRBJ2-5, with 12 bases fitting TRBD2. Germline CDR1 SGHRS, CDR2 YFSETQ. The CDR3 is 17 amino acids. J was trimmed by 4 bases and V by 0 bases; bases with no gene match: 7.

This clone was recorded once. V gene TRBV5-1 combines with J gene TRBJ2-2; the match to TRBD1 covers 8 bases. Germline V gene data show CDR1 as SGHRS and CDR2 as YFSETQ. The CDR3 covers 16 residues. Trimming cost V 1 base and J 1 base; bases outside gene matches: 3. The CDR3 sequence: CASSLNGQGNTGELFF. Written as DNA, the CDR3 is TGCGCCAGCAGCTTGAATGGACAGGGGAACACCGGGGAGCTGTTTTTT. The variable domain in full, with the rest retrieved from reference TRBV5-1 and TRBJ2-2, is KAGVTQTPRYLIKTRGQQVTLSCSPISGHRSVSWYQQTPGQGLQFLFEYFSETQRNKGNFPGRFSGRQFSNSRSEMNVSTLELGDSALYLCASSLNGQGNTGELFFGEGSRLTVL.

The chain recombines TRBV7-8 with TRBJ2-2, with 9 nucleotides matching TRBD2. CDR1 SGHVS and CDR2 FQNEAQ come from the germline V gene. CDR3 size: 16 residues. The V gene end was trimmed by 4 bases and the J gene end by 2 bases; junction bases not matched to a gene: 5. CDR3 bases: TGTGCCAGCAGCTCTCCGGGACTAGCAAACACCGGGGAGCTGTTTTTT. This codes for CASSSPGLANTGELFF.

This chain connects TRBV19 to TRBJ2-7, with D possibly matching TRBD2 (6 bases). The V and J ends lost 4 bases and 2 bases respectively, with 15 bases between them. From germline, CDR1 is LNHDA and CDR2 SQIVND (reference sequence). This CDR3 has 15 amino acids. This CDR3 reads CASSNGRREPYEQYF. The CDR3 DNA follows: TGTGCCAGTAGTAACGGGCGGAGGGAACCCTACGAGCAGTACTTC. The variable domain in full, completed from reference TRBV19 and TRBJ2-7, reads DGGITQSPKYLFRKEGQNVTLSCEQNLNHDAMYWYRQDPGQGLRLIYYSQIVNDFQKGDIAEGYSVSREKKESFPLTVTSAQKNPTAFYLCASSNGRREPYEQYFGPGTRLTVT.

V and J are TRBV11-2 and TRBJ2-1, with a possible D match to TRBD2 (6 bases). Trimming pared 3 bases from V and 14 bases from J, leaving 11 bases between. Germline V CDR1 and CDR2: SGHAT, FQNNGV. CDR3 length: 11 residues. CDR3 sequence (DNA): TGTGCCAGCAGCTTGGGCGGGGTAGAGTTCTTC. This encodes CASSLGGVEFF.

The V gene is TRBV11-2, the J gene TRBJ1-2; no clear D. The CDR3 extends over 15 amino acids. CDR1 and CDR2 (germline): SGHAT, FQNNGV. With 0 bases removed from V and 4 bases from J, the gap between germline ends came to 12 bases. The CDR3 protein is CASSLDLANPYGYTF. DNA of the CDR3: TGTGCCAGCAGCTTAGATCTAGCGAACCCCTATGGCTACACCTTC.

CDR3 sequence: CASSQQGQAYGYTF. Written as DNA, the CDR3 is TGCGCCAGCAGCCAACAGGGACAGGCCTATGGCTACACCTTC. V gene TRBV4-1 combines with J gene TRBJ1-2; 8 bases match TRBD1. The CDR3 contains 14 residues. V was pared by 2 bases and J by 4 bases, with 3 bases of the junction left unmatched. The germline gives CDR1 MGHRA, CDR2 YSYEKL.

The V gene is TRBV6-2 or TRBV6-3, the J gene TRBJ1-5, with no clear D. The V and J ends lost 3 bases and 5 bases respectively, with 14 bases between them. CDR1 is MNHEY, CDR2 SVGEGT, per germline. This CDR3 spans 15 amino acids. The CDR3 here is CASSYLAGSDQPQHF. Written as DNA, the CDR3 is TGTGCCAGCAGTTATCTCGCGGGCTCCGATCAGCCCCAGCATTTT.